Below are 20 T cell receptor beta chains sequenced from a single sample in a study of T cells after yellow fever vaccination. From the 5' RACE reads, TCRdb called clonotypes with MiXCR, one entry per CDR3 protein. In the table there are more than 250,000 distinct CDR3 sequences, 6.8% of which are singletons. The sequences come from PBMCs, collected about 41 days after the first yellow fever vaccination. The source of these receptors is a man between 18 and 35 years old who received the YFV17D yellow fever vaccine.

This clonotype occurred a few times. The chain is built from TRBV19 and TRBJ1-1; D gene uncertain. Deletions cut 3 bases from V and 1 base from J, with 6 bases between. Germline V gene lookup returns CDR1 LNHDA and CDR2 SQIVND (reference sequence). The CDR3 has 13 residues. The CDR3 nucleotides read TGTGCCAGTAGTATTGAAAGGAACACTGAAGCTTTCTTT. Protein sequence: CASSIERNTEAFF. Filled out from reference TRBV19 and TRBJ1-1, the complete variable domain reads DGGITQSPKYLFRKEGQNVTLSCEQNLNHDAMYWYRQDPGQGLRLIYYSQIVNDFQKGDIAEGYSVSREKKESFPLTVTSAQKNPTAFYLCASSIERNTEAFFGQGTRLTVV.

On this clonotype itself: With a much larger clone just one base away, this may be a read error. J is TRBJ1-2 and V is TRBV6-5; a possible D gene is TRBD1 (5 bases). The germline CDR1 and CDR2 sequences are MNHEY and SVGAGI. The CDR3 spans 15 residues. This chain's CDR3 is CASSYSGQGNYSYTF. The CDR3 region has the DNA TGTGCCAGCAGTTACTCGGGCCAGGGCAACTATAGCTACACCTTC.

This chain connects TRBV7-2 to TRBJ2-1; D ambiguous. The CDR3 length is 16 residues. Trimming cost V 1 base and J 10 bases, with 20 bases left between them. CDR1 and CDR2 (germline): SGHTA, FQGNSA. DNA of the CDR3: TGTGCCAGCAGCTTAGGGTCGGCGGCCCCCGTACAGGAGCAGTTCTTC. It is translated as CASSLGSAAPVQEQFF.

The chain couples TRBV20-1 to TRBJ2-1; D unresolved. This CDR3 has 12 amino acids. Trimming cost V 2 bases and J 5 bases, with 7 bases left between them. The germline gives CDR1 DFQATT, CDR2 SNEGSKA (reference sequence). CDR3 loop: CSARISHNEQFF. The DNA for the CDR3 is TGCAGTGCTAGAATCAGTCACAATGAGCAGTTCTTC.

This chain joins TRBV7-8 and TRBJ1-2, with D possibly being TRBD1 (6 bases). Trimming stripped 5 bases from V and 4 bases from J, with 26 bases between. There are 18 residues in the CDR3. Germline CDR1 and CDR2: SGHVS and FQNEAQ. CDR3 loop: CASSPRLPRRQVAYGYTF. Here the CDR3 DNA reads TGTGCCAGCAGCCCTAGGCTCCCCCGACGACAGGTCGCCTATGGCTACACCTTC.

V is TRBV20-1 and J is TRBJ2-7; TRBD2 aligns across 9 bases. This CDR3 has 15 residues. Germline loops: CDR1 DFQATT, CDR2 SNEGSKA (reference sequence). The V segment lost 3 bases and the J segment 0 bases; nucleotides outside the gene matches: 6. CDR3 in DNA: TGCAGTGCTAGCAAAGTTAGCGGGGGCTCCTACGAGCAGTACTTC. This sequence encodes CSASKVSGGSYEQYF.

This chain joins TRBV2 and TRBJ2-1, with TRBD1 matching 7 bases. With 11 bases clipped from V and 3 bases from J, the junction kept 4 bases outside the gene matches. This CDR3 comprises 12 residues. Germline-derived CDR1 and CDR2 are SNHLY and FYNNEI. Here the CDR3 DNA reads TGTGCCGGCCGGGACAGCTACAATGAGCAGTTCTTC. It is translated as CAGRDSYNEQFF.

This clonotype was counted only a few times. CDR3 sequence reads: CASSSTGQANTEAFF. Written as DNA, the CDR3 is TGTGCCAGCAGCTCAACAGGACAGGCGAACACTGAAGCTTTCTTT. The chain couples TRBV12-3 or TRBV12-4 to TRBJ1-1, with 7 nucleotides matching TRBD1. V was pared by 6 bases and J by 1 base, with 8 bases of the junction left unmatched. The CDR3 is made up of 15 amino acids.

This clonotype was observed a few times. The CDR3 here is CASSYSDNTDTQYF. CDR3 sequence (DNA): TGTGCCAGCAGTTACTCGGACAACACAGATACGCAGTATTTT. The chain combines TRBV6-5 with TRBJ2-3, with a tentative D call TRBD1 (5 bases). CDR3 length equals 14 residues. The germline V and J ends were trimmed by 0 bases and 2 bases, with 6 bases remaining between them. Germline assignment: CDR1 MNHEY and CDR2 SVGAGI.

Ten or more counts support this clonotype. The V and J genes are TRBV4-3 and TRBJ1-1; 7 bases are a match to TRBD1. Germline V gene lookup returns CDR1 LGHNA and CDR2 YSLEER. The CDR3 is 15 amino acids. J lost 4 bases, V lost 0 bases, and 5 bases had no gene match. DNA of the CDR3: TGCGCCAGCAGCCAAGATAGCCAGGGGGGCACTGAAGCTTTCTTT. It specifies CASSQDSQGGTEAFF.

There are a few counts of this clonotype. The chain links TRBV5-1 to TRBJ2-7, with 8 bases that match TRBD2. The CDR3 consists of 15 residues. Trimming cost V 0 bases and J 3 bases; bases outside gene matches: 5. Looked up from germline, CDR1 is SGHRS and CDR2 is YFSETQ. In DNA form, the CDR3 reads TGCGCCAGCAGCTTGGACGTTAGCGGGGTCTACGAGCAGTACTTC. It encodes CASSLDVSGVYEQYF.

The chain uses TRBV30 and TRBJ2-2; TRBD2 matches 12 bases. The CDR3 covers 17 residues. V trimming: 1 base; J trimming: 3 bases; junction bases outside the gene matches: 6. Germline V gene sequence: CDR1 GTSNPN, CDR2 SVGIG (reference sequence). The CDR3 protein is CAWSAGWTSGDTGELFF. CDR3 DNA: TGTGCCTGGAGTGCAGGGTGGACTAGCGGGGACACCGGGGAGCTGTTTTTT. Full variable domain (outside the CDR3, taken from reference TRBV30 and TRBJ2-2): SQTIHQWPATLVQPVGSPLSLECTVEGTSNPNLYWYRQAAGRGLQLLFYSVGIGQISSEVPQNLSASRPQDRQFILSSKKLLLSDSGFYLCAWSAGWTSGDTGELFFGEGSRLTVL.

In its sample, this clonotype was seen a few times. The chain carries TRBV10-3 and TRBJ2-3; D may be TRBD1 or TRBD2 (6 bases each). The CDR3 extends over 13 amino acids. Germline assignment: CDR1 ENHRY and CDR2 SYGVKD. The ends were cut back, 7 bases at V and 2 bases at J, with 10 bases in the middle. CDR3 protein: CAIKEGDTDTQYF. As DNA, the CDR3 is TGTGCCATCAAGGAGGGGGACACAGATACGCAGTATTTT.

This clonotype was counted only a few times. This chain joins TRBV20-1 and TRBJ2-5; 8 nucleotides match TRBD2. From germline, CDR1 is DFQATT and CDR2 SNEGSKA (reference sequence). V lost 3 bases, J lost 5 bases, and 14 bases stayed unmatched. The CDR3 consists of 16 residues. CDR3 bases: TGCAGTGCTAGTGGCCTAGCGGGTCCCCCTGGGGAGACCCAGTACTTC. Translation gives CSASGLAGPPGETQYF.

This clonotype was observed many times. This chain uses TRBV4-3 with TRBJ1-2, with D tentatively TRBD1 (5 bases). In germline, CDR1 is LGHNA, CDR2 YSLEER. Trimming removed 4 bases from V and 5 bases from J, with 14 bases in between. This CDR3 is built from 14 residues. The CDR3 loop reads CASSLRWGAYGYTF. The CDR3 nucleotides read TGCGCCAGCAGCCTAAGATGGGGCGCGTATGGCTACACCTTC.

In this sample, this clonotype turned up many times. The CDR3 loop is CSASALRDTFNYGYTF. Written as DNA, the CDR3 is TGCAGTGCTAGCGCGCTCCGGGACACATTTAACTATGGCTACACCTTC. The V gene is TRBV20-1, the J gene TRBJ1-2; D may be TRBD1 (6 bases). The length of the CDR3 is 16 residues. V shed 3 bases and J shed 1 base, with 18 bases lying between them. Germline lookup yields CDR1 DFQATT and CDR2 SNEGSKA (reference sequence).

V is TRBV5-4 and J is TRBJ1-1, with D perhaps TRBD1 (6 bases). Trimming removed 0 bases at V and 4 bases at J, with 13 bases between. Per germline, CDR1 SGHNT and CDR2 YYREEE (reference sequence). The CDR3 runs 15 residues. The CDR3 region has the DNA TGTGCCAGCAGCTTGGCGGGGGAACAGGGCACTGAAGCTTTCTTT. This translates into CASSLAGEQGTEAFF.

This clonotype occurred a few times. The chain links TRBV12-3 or TRBV12-4 to TRBJ1-1; D call uncertain. The CDR3 length is 14 residues. With 2 bases removed from V and 9 bases from J, the gap between germline ends came to 16 bases. This chain's CDR3 is CASSLFEGPTQAFF. The CDR3 nucleotides are TGTGCCAGCAGTTTATTCGAGGGCCCCACCCAAGCTTTCTTT.

This clonotype was counted only a few times. J is TRBJ2-7 and V is TRBV7-2, with 9 positions matching TRBD1. CDR3 length: 15 amino acids. Germline assignment: CDR1 SGHTA and CDR2 FQGNSA. The V and J ends lost 5 bases and 6 bases, in that order; junction bases with no gene match: 11. This CDR3 is CASSRRGQGDGEQYV. The CDR3 bases are TGTGCCAGCAGCCGAAGGGGACAGGGAGATGGCGAGCAGTACGTC.

In its sample, this clonotype was seen many times. The V gene is TRBV12-3 or TRBV12-4, the J gene TRBJ2-1; TRBD2 matches 13 bases. V dropped 9 bases and J dropped 7; count of bases not matched to a gene: 3. The CDR3 runs to 13 residues. The CDR3 coding sequence is TGTGCCAGAACTAGCGGGGGGGCTAATGAGCAGTTCTTC. Translating gives CARTSGGANEQFF.